A selection of T cell receptor beta chains follows, all from one sample in a study of blood T cell repertoires in COVID-19. Here immunoSEQ multiplex PCR was the method, and the copy in TCRdb shows in-frame clones only, minus some. The sample records 130,000 to 150,000 clones, roughly 88% being singletons. Sequenced material: peripheral blood. The receptors here all came from a man aged 55 to 70 with active or convalescent COVID-19. Each CDR3 is given with its conserved first and last residue. D genes are given only for firm matches.

CASNLEEEELFF TGTGCCAGCAACCTAGAGGAGGAGGAGCTGTTTTTT TRBJ2-2 NA TRBV11-2
CASSLRGGNYGYTF TGTGCCAGCAGCTTGAGAGGGGGTAACTATGGCTACACCTTC TRBJ1-2 NA TRBV5-4
CASSWQPGRTEAFF TGTGCCAGTAGTTGGCAACCGGGGAGAACTGAAGCTTTCTTT TRBJ1-1 NA TRBV19
CASSLGAVRNTIYF TGTGCCAGCAGCTTGGGGGCAGTCCGAAACACCATATATTTT TRBJ1-3 NA TRBV5-6
CASSLLTGAGGELFF TGTGCCAGCAGTTTGTTGACAGGGGCGGGCGGGGAGCTGTTTTTT TRBJ2-2 TRBD1 TRBV27
CASSPMTGATNEKLFF TGTGCCAGCTCACCCATGACAGGTGCAACTAATGAAAAACTGTTTTTT TRBJ1-4 NA TRBV18
CASSVERGYGYTF TGCGCCAGCAGTGTAGAGCGGGGCTATGGCTACACCTTC TRBJ1-2 NA TRBV10-1
CASSLAGTVTEAFF TGTGCCAGCAGCTTAGCAGGGACTGTGACTGAAGCTTTCTTT TRBJ1-1 NA TRBV7-9
CASSIGSATYNEQFF TGTGCCAGTAGTATAGGTAGCGCTACCTACAATGAGCAGTTCTTC TRBJ2-1 NA TRBV19
CATNTPTWYNEQFF TGTGCCACCAATACCCCTACCTGGTACAATGAGCAGTTCTTC TRBJ2-1 NA TRBV28